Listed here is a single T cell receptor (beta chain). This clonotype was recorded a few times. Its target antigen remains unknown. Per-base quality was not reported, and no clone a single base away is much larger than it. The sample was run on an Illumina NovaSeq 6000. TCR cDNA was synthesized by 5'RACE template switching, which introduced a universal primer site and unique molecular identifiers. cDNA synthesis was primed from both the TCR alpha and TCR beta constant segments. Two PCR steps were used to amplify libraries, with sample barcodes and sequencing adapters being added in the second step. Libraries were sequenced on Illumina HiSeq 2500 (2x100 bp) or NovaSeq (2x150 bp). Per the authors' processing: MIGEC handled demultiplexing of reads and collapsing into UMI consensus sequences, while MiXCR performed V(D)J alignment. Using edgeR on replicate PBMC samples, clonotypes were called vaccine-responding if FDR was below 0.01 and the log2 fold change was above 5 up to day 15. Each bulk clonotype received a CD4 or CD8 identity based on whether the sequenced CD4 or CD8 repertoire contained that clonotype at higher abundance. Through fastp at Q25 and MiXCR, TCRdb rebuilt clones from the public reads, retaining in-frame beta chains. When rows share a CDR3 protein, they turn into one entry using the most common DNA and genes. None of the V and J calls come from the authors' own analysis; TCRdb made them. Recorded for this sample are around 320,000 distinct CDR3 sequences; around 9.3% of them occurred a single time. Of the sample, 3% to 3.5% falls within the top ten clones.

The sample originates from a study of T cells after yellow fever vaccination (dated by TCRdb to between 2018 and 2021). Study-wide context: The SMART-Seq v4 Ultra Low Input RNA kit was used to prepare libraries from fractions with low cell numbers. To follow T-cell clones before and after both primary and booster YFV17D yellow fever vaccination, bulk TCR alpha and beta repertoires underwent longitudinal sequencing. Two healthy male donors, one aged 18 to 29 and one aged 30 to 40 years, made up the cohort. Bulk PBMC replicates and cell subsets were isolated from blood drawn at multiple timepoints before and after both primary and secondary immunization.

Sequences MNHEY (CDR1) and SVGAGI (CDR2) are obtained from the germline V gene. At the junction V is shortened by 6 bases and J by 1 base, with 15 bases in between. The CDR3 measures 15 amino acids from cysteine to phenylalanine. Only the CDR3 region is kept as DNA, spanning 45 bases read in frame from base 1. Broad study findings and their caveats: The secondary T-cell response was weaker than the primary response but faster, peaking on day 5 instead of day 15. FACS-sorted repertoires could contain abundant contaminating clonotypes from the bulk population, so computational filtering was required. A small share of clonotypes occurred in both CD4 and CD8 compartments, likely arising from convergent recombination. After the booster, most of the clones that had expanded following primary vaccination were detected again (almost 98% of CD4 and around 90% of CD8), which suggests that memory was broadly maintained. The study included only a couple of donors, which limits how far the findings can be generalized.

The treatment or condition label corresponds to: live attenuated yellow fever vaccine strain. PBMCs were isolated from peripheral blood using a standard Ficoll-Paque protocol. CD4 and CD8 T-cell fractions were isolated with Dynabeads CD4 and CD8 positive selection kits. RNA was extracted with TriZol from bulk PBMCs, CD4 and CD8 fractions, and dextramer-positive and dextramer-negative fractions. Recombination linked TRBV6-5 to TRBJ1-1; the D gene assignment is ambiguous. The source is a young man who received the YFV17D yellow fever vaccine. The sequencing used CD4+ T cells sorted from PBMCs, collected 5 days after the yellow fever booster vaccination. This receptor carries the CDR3 CASRSKFAPNTEAFF. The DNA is TGTGCCAGCAGGAGTAAGTTCGCCCCGAACACTGAAGCTTTCTTT.